This TCR beta chain was identified in a study of T-cell memory formation after mild COVID-19. Study-wide findings and caveats: In second-wave clones peaking day 37, SARS-CoV-2 specificity remained unconfirmed. Cross-reactive memory apparently joined, as some responding clones appeared in pre-infection memory. Later expanders leaned CD4+, whereas clones that contracted between day 15 and 85 were balanced CD4/CD8.

From the 5' RACE reads, TCRdb called clonotypes with MiXCR, one entry per CDR3 protein. The sample contains about 560,000 distinct CDR3 sequences, roughly 20% of which appear only once. The CDR3 has 13 residues. V lost 6 bases and J 0 bases, leaving 5 bases between the germline ends. CDR1 MNHEY and CDR2 SVGAGI come from the germline V gene. This clonotype was recorded a few times. The antigen remains unidentified. The genes are TRBV6-5 and TRBJ1-4, with no clear D. The sequence came from an adult woman who had mild COVID-19 (a few samples of this study predate the infection). Cell type and time point are not known. What was sequenced was PBMCs or a T cell subset sorted from them (not recorded which). CDR3 region: CASRITTNEKLFF. CDR3 bases: TGTGCCAGCAGGATCACAACTAATGAAAAACTGTTTTTT.